The table lists the clone carrying this T cell receptor beta chain with a count of one. Germline V gene lookup returns CDR1 ENHRY and CDR2 SYGVKD. This CDR3 region has 14 residues. Trimming left V 11 bases short and J 5 bases short, with 18 bases between. This sample is drawn from a study of PD-L1 blockade in urothelial cancer. About the research overall: Specimens of blood held a median count of about 140,000 T cells.

Time point defined: peripheral blood 6 weeks after treatment start. Produced via immunoSEQ multiplex PCR; TCRdb's table is partial and in-frame only. Of around 87,000 clones in the sample, over 65% are singletons; the top ten hold around 8%. The sequence was collected from a man in his 70s with urothelial cancer. The rearrangement uses TRBV10-3 and TRBJ2-2; D is possibly TRBD1 (6 bases). The material sequenced was PBMCs, taken around atezolizumab (anti-PD-L1) treatment. CDR3 sequence: CAARSNRETGELFF. As DNA, the CDR3 is TGTGCCGCCCGCTCTAACAGGGAAACCGGGGAGCTGTTTTTT.